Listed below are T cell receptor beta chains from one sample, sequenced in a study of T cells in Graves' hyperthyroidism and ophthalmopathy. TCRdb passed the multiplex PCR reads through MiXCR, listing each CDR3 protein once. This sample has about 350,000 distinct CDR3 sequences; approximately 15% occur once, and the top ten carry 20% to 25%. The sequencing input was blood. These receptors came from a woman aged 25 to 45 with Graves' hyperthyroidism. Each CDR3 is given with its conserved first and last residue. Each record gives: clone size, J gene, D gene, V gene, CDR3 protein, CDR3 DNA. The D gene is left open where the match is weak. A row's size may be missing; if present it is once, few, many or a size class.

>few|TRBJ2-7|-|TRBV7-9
CASSSPRGTAFYEQYF
TGTGCCAGCAGCTCGCCCCGCGGGACAGCCTTTTACGAGCAGTACTTC
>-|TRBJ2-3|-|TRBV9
CASSHPASTDTQYF
TGTGCCAGCAGCCACCCGGCTTCCACAGATACGCAGTATTTT
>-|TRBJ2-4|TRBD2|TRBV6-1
CASSTGSGRAVNIQYF
TGTGCCAGCAGCACGGGTAGCGGGAGGGCCGTAAACATTCAGTACTTC
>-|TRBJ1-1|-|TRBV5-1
CASSSEGEREAFF
TGCGCCAGCAGCTCCGAGGGGGAACGGGAAGCTTTCTTT
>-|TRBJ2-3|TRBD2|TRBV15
CATSRELRLAGDTDTQYF
TGTGCCACCAGCAGAGAATTGAGACTAGCGGGAGACACAGATACGCAGTATTTT
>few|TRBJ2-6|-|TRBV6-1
CASTFGSSGANVLTF
TGTGCCAGCACATTTGGGAGCTCTGGGGCCAACGTCCTGACTTTC
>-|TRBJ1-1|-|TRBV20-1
CSALWGPQNTEAFF
TGCAGTGCTCTATGGGGACCCCAGAACACTGAAGCTTTCTTT
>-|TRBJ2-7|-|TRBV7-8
CASSLTPHEQYF
TGTGCCAGCAGCTTAACCCCCCACGAGCAGTACTTC
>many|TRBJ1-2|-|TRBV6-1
CASSYSGVYGYTF
TGTGCCAGCAGTTACAGCGGAGTCTATGGCTACACCTTC
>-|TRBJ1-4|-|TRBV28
CASKARAGVEKLFF
TGTGCCAGCAAGGCGCGAGCAGGGGTTGAAAAACTGTTTTTT